This T cell receptor beta chain was obtained from a study of T cells in Graves' hyperthyroidism and ophthalmopathy. Amplified TCR beta CDR3 regions came from RNA transcripts. The HTBI primer set drove a first-round RT-PCR of the TCR CDR3. Each CDR3 protein gets one entry after TCRdb re-called the multiplex PCR reads with MiXCR. This table has approximately 610,000 distinct CDR3 sequences, about 14% appearing once. The germline V gene encodes CDR1 MNHEY and CDR2 SMNVEV (reference sequence). There are 15 residues in the CDR3. V gave up 5 bases and J gave up 5 bases; unmatched junction bases: 6. The chain has TRBV27 and TRBJ2-2; 9 nucleotides match TRBD1. The TCR comes from a middle-aged woman with Graves' ophthalmopathy. Sequences were obtained from blood. The chain's CDR3 is CASSPQGALTGELFF. CDR3 sequence (DNA): TGTGCCAGCAGTCCACAGGGGGCCCTGACCGGGGAGCTGTTTTTT.